These 32 T cell receptor beta chains came from one sample sequenced in a study of vaccination and CD4 T cells after COVID-19. Their antigens are not known. The Oncomine TCR Beta short-read assay was what sequenced the DNA obtained from cultured CD4+ T cells. A single record per CDR3 protein comes from TCRdb applying MiXCR to the PCR reads. This sample has 4,600 or so distinct CDR3 sequences, with more than 55% found just once. Specified treatment: approximately 9-day PBMC culture with coronavirus spike peptide pools or control peptides (ViraFEST assay). Collection of the unexposed donor's CD4+ T cells took place before the COVID-19 pandemic (2011-2018). The specimen sequenced was CD4+ T cells from blood, cultured in vitro. Source of these receptors: a human donor in good health.

The rearrangement uses TRBV7-9 and TRBJ1-1; no reliable D call. CDR3 length equals 15 residues. V was trimmed by 4 bases and J by 0 bases, leaving 12 bases between them. CDR1 and CDR2 (germline): SEHNR, FQNEAQ (reference sequence). The CDR3 nucleotides read TGTGCCAGCAGCTCACTTCTCCGAGTGAACACTGAAGCTTTCTTT. This sequence encodes CASSSLLRVNTEAFF.

The CDR3 reads CASSWGFPDSLDQPQHF. The CDR3 DNA reads as TGTGCCAGCAGTTGGGGTTTTCCGGACAGCCTAGATCAGCCCCAGCATTTT. This chain links TRBV28 with TRBJ1-5; perhaps TRBD1 as D (6 bases). Per the germline V gene, CDR1 is MDHEN and CDR2 is SYDVKM. This CDR3 region has 17 residues. V lost 4 bases and J 5 bases, leaving 21 bases between the germline ends.

This clonotype has more than one count but fewer than ten. The V call is TRBV7-9, the J call TRBJ1-1, with D unresolved. Trimming removed 4 bases from V and 2 bases from J, with 8 bases in between. Germline assignment: CDR1 SEHNR and CDR2 FQNEAQ (reference sequence). The CDR3 has 13 residues. CDR3 protein: CASSYGKNTEAFF. CDR3 nucleotide sequence: TGTGCCAGCAGCTACGGGAAAAACACTGAAGCTTTCTTT.

This clonotype was observed a handful of times. The chain recombines TRBV7-9 with TRBJ2-7, with no clear D. With 1 base removed from V and 11 bases from J, the gap between germline ends came to 15 bases. Germline CDR1 SEHNR, CDR2 FQNEAQ (reference sequence). The CDR3 consists of 13 residues. CDR3 residues: CASSLVTAFREYF. In DNA form, the CDR3 reads TGTGCCAGCAGCTTAGTGACGGCTTTCCGGGAGTACTTC.

This clonotype is categorized as large. This chain uses TRBV6-1 with TRBJ2-7; 10 bases are a match to TRBD2. The V gene's germline CDR1 is MNHNS and CDR2 SASEGT. The junction had 5 bases not matched to a gene; V was cut back by 5 bases and J by 1 base. The CDR3 extends over 15 amino acids. The CDR3 nucleotides read TGTGCCAGCAGTACCAGACTAGCGGGTTCCTACGAGCAGTACTTC. It yields the protein CASSTRLAGSYEQYF.

The rearrangement uses TRBV24-1 and TRBJ2-2; D unresolved. Trimming took off 4 bases at V and 1 base at J, with 12 bases between the two ends. Per germline, CDR1 KGHDR and CDR2 SFDVKD. The CDR3 consists of 16 residues. The CDR3 nucleotides read TGTGCCACCAGTGACCCAAGAAAAGGGAACACCGGGGAGCTGTTTTTT. The encoded protein is CATSDPRKGNTGELFF.

J is TRBJ2-3 and V is TRBV24-1; 7 nucleotides line up with TRBD2. Trimming at V came to 6 bases and at J to 2 bases, leaving 4 bases not matched to a gene. CDR3 length: 14 residues. Germline values: CDR1 KGHDR, CDR2 SFDVKD. CDR3 DNA: TGTGCCACCAGTCGGGGAGGGAACACAGATACGCAGTATTTT. As protein: CATSRGGNTDTQYF.

This clonotype has a handful of counts. This sequence joins TRBV6-5 and TRBJ1-1, with D perhaps TRBD1 (6 bases). Germline V gives CDR1 MNHEY, CDR2 SVGAGI. CDR3 size: 14 residues. V was shortened by 4 bases and J by 8 bases, with 17 bases between the two germline ends. In DNA, the CDR3 is TGTGCCAGCAGTTCCGGGGGGGGCAGGCCGGAAGCTTTCTTT. Amino acids: CASSSGGGRPEAFF.

The chain couples TRBV6-1 to TRBJ1-1, with 9 bases fitting TRBD1. Germline values: CDR1 MNHNS, CDR2 SASEGT. The V gene end was trimmed by 4 bases and the J gene end by 10 bases; junction bases not matched to a gene: 7. The CDR3 is 13 amino acids. For the CDR3, the DNA is TGTGCCAGCAGTGCGGGACAGGGCTTCGGAGCTTTCTTT. It codes for CASSAGQGFGAFF.

The chain recombines TRBV7-6 with TRBJ1-6; maybe TRBD1 (6 bases). CDR3 length: 17 amino acids. V was clipped by 5 bases and J by 0 bases, with 14 bases between them. In germline, CDR1 is SGHVS, CDR2 FNYEAQ. The CDR3 reads CASSPRQALSYNSPLHF. DNA of the CDR3: TGTGCCAGCAGCCCACGACAGGCGCTCTCCTATAATTCACCCCTCCACTTT.

The V gene is TRBV5-1, the J gene TRBJ2-5; a possible D gene is TRBD1 (6 bases). CDR3 length: 15 amino acids. Trimming shortened V by 4 bases and J by 4 bases, and 17 bases separated the two germline ends. Germline CDR1 is SGHRS and CDR2 is YFSETQ. Here the CDR3 DNA reads TGCGCCAGCAGCCACTTCGGACAGTCGGGAGAGACCCAGTACTTC. This translates into CASSHFGQSGETQYF.

The chain employs TRBV6-1 and TRBJ1-5; weak D call: TRBD1 (6 bases). There are 14 residues in the CDR3. Per the germline V gene, CDR1 is MNHNS and CDR2 is SASEGT. V was cut by 6 bases and J by 1 base, with 10 bases left in between. The CDR3 sequence: CASRQGGSNQPQHF. In nucleotides, the CDR3 is TGTGCCAGCAGACAGGGAGGCAGCAATCAGCCCCAGCATTTT.

This clonotype was observed a few times. The rearrangement joins TRBV7-2 to TRBJ1-1; the D is unclear. The CDR3 runs 12 residues. The V end lost 3 bases, the J end lost 2 bases, and 4 bases lay between the germline ends. Germline V gene lookup returns CDR1 SGHTA and CDR2 FQGNSA. In DNA, the CDR3 is TGTGCCAGCAGCTTCTCAAACACTGAAGCTTTCTTT. It translates to CASSFSNTEAFF.

CDR3 in DNA: TGCAGTGCTGTTCCCTTAGCGGGGGGCCTCACCGGGGAGCTGTTTTTT. Encoded protein: CSAVPLAGGLTGELFF. The rearrangement joins TRBV20-1 to TRBJ2-2; 10 nucleotides align to TRBD2. The CDR3 loop spans 16 amino acids. Germline trimming cut 5 bases from V and 4 bases from J; bases unmatched to any gene: 10. Germline assignment: CDR1 DFQATT and CDR2 SNEGSKA (reference sequence).

The rearrangement joins TRBV6-2 or TRBV6-3 to TRBJ1-5; D may be TRBD1 (5 bases). Trimming cost V 8 bases and J 1 base, with 15 bases left between them. Per germline, CDR1 MNHEY and CDR2 SVGEGT. The CDR3 is 15 residues long. In DNA, the CDR3 is TGTGCCAGCGGGGGATTTACCGGGAGCAATCAGCCCCAGCATTTT. Its translation: CASGGFTGSNQPQHF.

This clonotype was recorded a few times. The J gene is TRBJ2-7, the V gene TRBV6-1, with TRBD2 identical over 13 bases. Per the germline V gene, CDR1 is MNHNS and CDR2 is SASEGT. With 4 bases clipped from V and 1 base from J, the junction kept 7 bases outside the gene matches. The CDR3 totals 17 residues. CDR3: CASSVTSGGAVSYEQYF. CDR3 DNA sequence: TGTGCCAGCAGTGTCACTAGCGGGGGGGCCGTATCCTACGAGCAGTACTTC.

There are a few counts of this clonotype. The chain combines TRBV6-2 or TRBV6-3 with TRBJ2-5, with 11 bases that match TRBD2. This CDR3 has 15 amino acids. Germline V lookup: CDR1 MNHEY, CDR2 SVGEGT. V dropped 6 bases and J dropped 5; count of bases not matched to a gene: 8. For the CDR3, the DNA is TGTGCCAGCAGCTATAGCGGGGGGGCAGGGGAGACCCAGTACTTC. Encoded protein: CASSYSGGAGETQYF.

The V call is TRBV11-2, the J call TRBJ1-6; no firm D call. Per the germline V gene, CDR1 is SGHAT and CDR2 is FQNNGV. This CDR3 has 14 residues. V was trimmed by 3 bases and J by 6 bases, leaving 9 bases between them. CDR3 amino acids: CASSFGQTNSPLHF. CDR3 nucleotide sequence: TGTGCCAGCAGCTTCGGCCAGACTAATTCACCCCTCCACTTT.

This chain connects TRBV27 to TRBJ2-2; no definite D call. Germline-derived CDR1 and CDR2 are MNHEY and SMNVEV (reference sequence). The CDR3 is made up of 14 amino acids. The germline V and J ends were trimmed by 3 bases and 0 bases, with 5 bases remaining between them. CDR3 region: CASSFAANTGELFF. Written as DNA, the CDR3 is TGTGCCAGCAGTTTTGCAGCGAACACCGGGGAGCTGTTTTTT.

The chain carries TRBV15 and TRBJ2-6; D unresolved. V lost 0 bases, J lost 0 bases, and 6 bases lay in between. The CDR3 loop spans 16 amino acids. Germline values: CDR1 LNHNV, CDR2 YYDKDF (reference sequence). The CDR3 sequence is CATSRDGFSGANVLTF. The CDR3 DNA follows: TGTGCCACCAGCAGAGACGGATTCTCTGGGGCCAACGTCCTGACTTTC.

This clonotype occurred once. This rearrangement joins TRBV10-2 to TRBJ2-7; 13 positions match TRBD2. Losses at the gene ends were 6 bases for V and 3 bases for J; bases not matched to a gene: 5. This CDR3 region has 15 residues. In germline, CDR1 is WSHSY, CDR2 SAAADI. The DNA of the CDR3 is TGCGCCAGCAGACGCGGACTAGCGGGAGACTACGAGCAGTACTTC. It codes for CASRRGLAGDYEQYF.

The gene calls are TRBV7-2 and TRBJ2-7; the D call may be TRBD1 or TRBD2 (7 bases each). The V gene's germline CDR1 is SGHTA and CDR2 FQGNSA. CDR3 length: 16 residues. Trimming shortened V by 1 base and J by 0 bases, and 13 bases separated the two germline ends. This CDR3 reads CASSLVSGGGSYEQYF. CDR3 DNA sequence: TGTGCCAGCAGCTTAGTATCAGGGGGGGGCTCCTACGAGCAGTACTTC.

The chain recombines TRBV2 with TRBJ2-7; 8 bases match TRBD2. V lost 7 bases to trimming and J lost 5 bases; unmatched junction nucleotides: 22. Germline loops: CDR1 SNHLY, CDR2 FYNNEI. The CDR3 totals 18 residues. For the CDR3, the DNA is TGTGCCAGCACCCGGACAGTCCGGCGGGGGGAGGAAAGGAACGAGCAGTACTTC. This gives the protein CASTRTVRRGEERNEQYF.

The V gene is TRBV30, the J gene TRBJ2-2; D possibly matches TRBD1 or TRBD2 (6 bases each). The V gene's germline CDR1 is GTSNPN and CDR2 SVGIG (reference sequence). V lost 3 bases to trimming and J lost 4 bases, with 18 bases between them. The CDR3 has 16 residues. The CDR3 region has the DNA TGTGCCTGGAGCGTACTTACGGGGGCGGGCACCGGGGAGCTGTTTTTT. Translating it yields CAWSVLTGAGTGELFF.

This clonotype was recorded a few times. The chain carries TRBV15 and TRBJ2-2; no definite D call. CDR3 length: 16 residues. Trimming removed 1 base from V and 2 bases from J, with 11 bases in between. Germline lookup yields CDR1 LNHNV and CDR2 YYDKDF (reference sequence). DNA of the CDR3: TGTGCCACCAGCAGAGGAGGACGGCCCAACACCGGGGAGCTGTTTTTT. Its protein is CATSRGGRPNTGELFF.

The V gene is TRBV12-3 or TRBV12-4, the J gene TRBJ2-2; D is unclear. V gave up 1 base and J gave up 5 bases, with 11 bases separating them. CDR3 length: 15 residues. CDR3 sequence reads: CASSLGARRTGELFF. The CDR3 DNA reads TGTGCCAGCAGTTTAGGCGCGCGAAGGACCGGGGAGCTGTTTTTT.

J is TRBJ1-5 and V is TRBV7-2, with D unresolved. The CDR3 contains 15 residues. Trimming pared 1 base from V and 4 bases from J, leaving 11 bases between. Germline V gene sequence: CDR1 SGHTA, CDR2 FQGNSA. Written as DNA, the CDR3 is TGTGCCAGCAGCTTAGGGCACGCCAGTAATCAGCCCCAGCATTTT. Encoded protein: CASSLGHASNQPQHF.

The rearrangement links TRBV19 to TRBJ2-5, with 8 bases that match TRBD1. The CDR3 runs 19 residues. The germline gives CDR1 LNHDA, CDR2 SQIVND (reference sequence). V lost 4 bases, J lost 5 bases, and 21 bases stayed unmatched. Written as DNA, the CDR3 is TGTGCCAGTAGTAGACACCTCCCGGGTGGGGCAGGGGGCAAGGAGACCCAGTACTTC. Translated, it gives CASSRHLPGGAGGKETQYF.

The J gene is TRBJ1-1, the V gene TRBV19; 8 bases match TRBD1. CDR3 size: 16 residues. With V trimmed by 4 bases and J by 6 bases, 13 bases remained unmatched. In germline, CDR1 is LNHDA, CDR2 SQIVND (reference sequence). CDR3 region: CASSSQGATGSSEAFF. The CDR3 DNA follows: TGTGCCAGTAGTAGTCAGGGGGCGACAGGGTCTTCTGAAGCTTTCTTT.

There are a few counts of this clonotype. V gene TRBV20-1 combines with J gene TRBJ1-5, with 9 bases lining up with TRBD1. The CDR3 is 13 amino acids. Germline CDR1 and CDR2: DFQATT and SNEGSKA (reference sequence). V lost 3 bases, J lost 6 bases, and 3 bases stayed unmatched. DNA for the CDR3: TGCAGTGCTAGGGGACAGGGCGGTCAGCCCCAGCATTTT. This codes for CSARGQGGQPQHF.

This clonotype was seen only a few times. The chain couples TRBV20-1 to TRBJ1-5; TRBD1 might be the D (5 bases). Germline CDR1 and CDR2: DFQATT and SNEGSKA (reference sequence). V shed 5 bases and J shed 6 bases, with 11 bases lying between them. This CDR3 is built from 12 residues. The DNA for the CDR3 is TGCAGTGCTTACCGGGGGGGTCAGCCCCAGCATTTT. Amino acid sequence: CSAYRGGQPQHF.

This chain joins TRBV7-2 and TRBJ2-1; 13 bases are a match to TRBD2. V lost 5 bases to trimming and J lost 10 bases; unmatched junction nucleotides: 11. This CDR3 is 16 amino acids long. CDR1 and CDR2 (germline): SGHTA, FQGNSA. The CDR3 spells CASSRNPGLAGTEQFF. Written as DNA, the CDR3 is TGTGCCAGCAGCCGAAATCCGGGACTAGCGGGGACAGAGCAGTTCTTC.